Below, 31 T cell receptor beta chains from the same sample are listed, as sequenced in a study of T cell responses to AZD1222 COVID-19 vaccine. Assay: immunoSEQ multiplex PCR; the TCRdb copy retains only in-frame clones and omits some. The sample includes over 150,000 clones, approximately 90% of them seen just once. The sequencing here drew on peripheral blood, taken on day 0 of AZD1222 vaccination. These TCRs come from an adult in good health.

The CDR3: CASSDLGTGGSHEQYF. The CDR3, as DNA: TGTGCCAGCAGTGATCTGGGGACAGGGGGTAGCCACGAGCAGTACTTC. The rearrangement links TRBV27 to TRBJ2-7, with TRBD1 identical over 11 bases. CDR3 length equals 16 residues. The J segment lost 5 bases and the V segment lost 5 bases, leaving 11 bases of the junction unmatched. Per the germline V gene, CDR1 is MNHEY and CDR2 is SMNVEV (reference sequence).

The genes are TRBV3-1 (or the pseudogene TRBV3-2) and TRBJ1-4; D is perhaps TRBD1 (6 bases). Trimming took 0 bases from V and 4 from J, leaving 15 bases between them. The CDR3 contains 17 residues. Germline V gives CDR1 LGHDT, CDR2 YNNKEL (reference sequence). The CDR3 loop is CASSQDSGAAGNEKLFF. The CDR3, as DNA: TGTGCCAGCAGCCAAGATTCGGGGGCCGCGGGTAATGAAAAACTGTTTTTT.

The CDR3 protein is CAWSKQGWSYEQYF. In DNA, the CDR3 is TGTGCCTGGAGTAAACAGGGCTGGTCCTACGAGCAGTACTTC. J is TRBJ2-7 and V is TRBV30; maybe TRBD1 (6 bases). V gave up 2 bases and J gave up 1 base, with 12 bases separating them. Germline CDR1 and CDR2: GTSNPN and SVGIG (reference sequence). The CDR3 is 14 residues long. The full variable domain, rest sourced from reference TRBV30 and TRBJ2-7, is SQTIHQWPATLVQPVGSPLSLECTVEGTSNPNLYWYRQAAGRGLQLLFYSVGIGQISSEVPQNLSASRPQDRQFILSSKKLLLSDSGFYLCAWSKQGWSYEQYFGPGTRLTVT.

The rearrangement uses TRBV30 and TRBJ1-5; D remains ambiguous. The CDR3 is made up of 14 amino acids. V was pared by 1 base and J by 0 bases, with 7 bases between. CDR1 GTSNPN and CDR2 SVGIG come from the germline V gene (reference sequence). As DNA, the CDR3 is TGTGCCTGGAGTGGAATCGCTAGCAATCAGCCCCAGCATTTT. This translates into CAWSGIASNQPQHF.

This chain links TRBV7-6 with TRBJ2-7; 8 bases align to TRBD2. V was pared by 6 bases and J by 4 bases, with 11 bases of the junction left unmatched. Germline V CDR1 and CDR2: SGHVS, FNYEAQ. The CDR3 sequence is 15 residues long. The CDR3 coding sequence is TGTGCCAGCAGTCGGGGGGGGCGAGGCGAGTACGAGCAGTACTTC. Residues: CASSRGGRGEYEQYF.

The chain has TRBV30 and TRBJ2-2; a weak D match, TRBD2 (6 bases). V lost 0 bases and J 0 bases, leaving 14 bases between the germline ends. This CDR3 spans 17 amino acids. Looked up from germline, CDR1 is GTSNPN and CDR2 is SVGIG (reference sequence). DNA for the CDR3: TGTGCCTGGAGTGTACGGGGGAATAGGGCGAACACCGGGGAGCTGTTTTTT. Its translation is CAWSVRGNRANTGELFF.

The V call is TRBV4-1, the J call TRBJ2-4, with TRBD2 matching 8 bases. This CDR3 is 18 amino acids long. Germline assignment: CDR1 MGHRA and CDR2 YSYEKL. Trimming took 1 base from V and 7 from J; bases not matched to a gene: 15. The DNA of the CDR3 is TGCGCCAGCAGCCAAGCCCGCAGAGGGGCTGGCGGGGGGAACATTCAGTACTTC. The encoded protein is CASSQARRGAGGGNIQYF.

The DNA for the CDR3 is TGTGCCAGCAGTTTAAGTCCAGGACAAGGCAATCAGCCCCAGCATTTT. Translating it yields CASSLSPGQGNQPQHF. The chain is built from TRBV27 and TRBJ1-5, with D perhaps TRBD1 (5 bases). Deletions cut 2 bases from V and 2 bases from J, with 13 bases between. CDR1 is MNHEY and CDR2 is SMNVEV in the germline V gene (reference sequence). This CDR3 has 16 residues.

The chain combines TRBV29-1 with TRBJ2-1; D is unclear. Trimming shortened V by 3 bases and J by 3 bases, and 12 bases separated the two germline ends. The CDR3 has 14 amino acids. Germline V gene data show CDR1 as SQVTM and CDR2 as ANQGSEA. The CDR3 DNA sequence: TGCAGCGTTGAGTCTGGACGCTTCTACAATGAGCAGTTCTTC. Its translation: CSVESGRFYNEQFF.

The rearrangement joins TRBV5-1 to TRBJ2-7; 7 bases agree with TRBD2. Germline V gives CDR1 SGHRS, CDR2 YFSETQ. This CDR3 contains 16 residues. V was pared by 3 bases and J by 6 bases, with 15 bases of the junction left unmatched. The CDR3 is CASSSLPGSGVAEQYF. The CDR3 coding sequence is TGCGCCAGCAGCTCGCTACCTGGGAGCGGGGTAGCCGAGCAGTACTTC.

The genes are TRBV30 and TRBJ2-6; a weak D match, TRBD2 (5 bases). CDR1 is GTSNPN and CDR2 is SVGIG in the germline V gene (reference sequence). The CDR3 contains 17 residues. Trimming cost V 1 base and J 0 bases, with 13 bases left between them. The CDR3 is CAWSDYYGGSGANVLTF. As DNA, the CDR3 is TGTGCCTGGAGTGATTATTACGGAGGCTCTGGGGCCAACGTCCTGACTTTC.

This chain links TRBV5-6 with TRBJ1-2, with a weak D call TRBD1 (6 bases). The CDR3 length is 15 residues. Germline V CDR1 and CDR2: SGHDT, YYEEEE. Trimming removed 1 base from V and 5 bases from J, with 15 bases in between. CDR3 protein: CASSLRGASFYGYTF. CDR3 DNA sequence: TGTGCCAGCAGCTTGCGGGGGGCCTCATTTTATGGCTACACCTTC.

This sequence joins TRBV28 and TRBJ1-3; TRBD1 agrees at 8 bases. The CDR3 length is 16 residues. The V gene end was trimmed by 4 bases and the J gene end by 4 bases; junction bases not matched to a gene: 9. The germline gives CDR1 MDHEN, CDR2 SYDVKM. The CDR3 DNA reads TGTGCCAGCAGTTCTGAAACAGGGGGACTAGGAAACACCATATATTTT. Translating it yields CASSSETGGLGNTIYF.

The V and J genes are TRBV6-1 and TRBJ1-1; TRBD1 might be the D (5 bases). V lost 3 bases and J 7 bases, leaving 21 bases between the germline ends. This CDR3 region has 16 residues. CDR1 is MNHNS, CDR2 SASEGT, per germline. The CDR3 spells CASSDPYRFDLGEAFF. The CDR3 nucleotides are TGTGCCAGCAGTGACCCGTACAGGTTCGATTTGGGTGAAGCTTTCTTT.

The chain links TRBV5-1 to TRBJ2-2, with a weak D call TRBD1 (5 bases). V was shortened by 0 bases and J by 7 bases, with 10 bases between the two germline ends. Germline assignment: CDR1 SGHRS and CDR2 YFSETQ. The CDR3 loop spans 14 amino acids. The CDR3 protein is CASSLESQGGELFF. The CDR3 DNA sequence: TGCGCCAGCAGCTTGGAATCCCAGGGCGGGGAGCTGTTTTTT.

V usage is TRBV5-8 and J usage is TRBJ2-3; the match to TRBD1 covers 7 bases. Unmatched junction bases numbered 6, after V lost 5 bases and J lost 3 bases. Germline lookup yields CDR1 SGHTS and CDR2 YDEGEE. This CDR3 region has 14 residues. CDR3 residues: CASRRQGRTDTQYF. In nucleotides, the CDR3 is TGTGCCAGCAGACGACAGGGCAGAACAGATACGCAGTATTTT.

The chain couples TRBV6-5 to TRBJ1-5; D possibly corresponds to TRBD1 (6 bases). Germline lookup yields CDR1 MNHEY and CDR2 SVGAGI. V was cut by 5 bases and J by 2 bases, with 10 bases left in between. The CDR3 loop spans 14 amino acids. The chain's CDR3 is CASSKQGGNQPQHF. The DNA for the CDR3 is TGTGCCAGCAGTAAACAGGGCGGCAATCAGCCCCAGCATTTT.

The chain has TRBV25-1 and TRBJ2-2; TRBD2 aligns across 8 bases. This CDR3 is built from 17 residues. V was clipped by 3 bases and J by 4 bases; unmatched bases: 10. The germline V gene has CDR1 MGHDK and CDR2 SYGVNS. CDR3 bases: TGTGCCAGCAGTGACAGGGTAGCGGGGCCACGCACCGGGGAGCTGTTTTTT. Encoded protein: CASSDRVAGPRTGELFF.

The chain is built from TRBV2 and TRBJ1-2; TRBD1 is a possible D gene (5 bases). CDR3 length: 13 residues. Germline assignment: CDR1 SNHLY and CDR2 FYNNEI. V lost 1 base and J lost 10, with 13 bases in between. CDR3 loop: CASSEEGRDSYTF. In DNA form, the CDR3 reads TGTGCCAGCAGTGAAGAGGGGCGAGATTCCTACACCTTC.

This chain connects TRBV10-3 to TRBJ1-5; 9 bases map to TRBD1. This CDR3 has 13 amino acids. After removal of 8 bases from V and 3 bases from J, the junction contained 2 bases not matched to a gene. Germline V CDR1 and CDR2: ENHRY, SYGVKD. The DNA for the CDR3 is TGTGCCATCGGGACAGGGATCAATCAGCCCCAGCATTTT. It encodes CAIGTGINQPQHF.

V and J are TRBV2 and TRBJ2-3; no firm D call. This CDR3 region has 13 residues. Trimming stripped 7 bases from V and 4 bases from J, with 12 bases between. Germline V CDR1 and CDR2: SNHLY, FYNNEI. In DNA form, the CDR3 reads TGTGCCAGCATCGTGAGTCAGCCAGATACGCAGTATTTT. This translates into CASIVSQPDTQYF.

The chain recombines TRBV19 with TRBJ1-6, with D possibly matching TRBD1 (6 bases). CDR3 length equals 14 residues. Per germline, CDR1 LNHDA and CDR2 SQIVND (reference sequence). V shed 4 bases and J shed 10 bases, with 14 bases lying between them. CDR3 nucleotide sequence: TGTGCCAGTAGTAGTGGGCAGGGGTGGTCACCCCTCCACTTT. Protein: CASSSGQGWSPLHF.

This chain uses TRBV3-1 (or the pseudogene TRBV3-2) with TRBJ1-1, with D maybe TRBD1 (5 bases). The length of the CDR3 is 13 residues. V was clipped by 2 bases and J by 11 bases, with 15 bases between them. CDR1 is LGHDT and CDR2 is YNNKEL in the germline V gene (reference sequence). The CDR3 spells CASSQTGPPWAFF. For the CDR3, the DNA is TGTGCCAGCAGCCAAACGGGACCGCCTTGGGCTTTCTTT.

The J gene is TRBJ1-5, the V gene TRBV27; D is unresolved. The CDR3 extends over 15 amino acids. Germline lookup yields CDR1 MNHEY and CDR2 SMNVEV (reference sequence). Trimming removed 4 bases from V and 5 bases from J, with 15 bases in between. CDR3 coding DNA: TGTGCCAGCAGTTGGACGAATAACCCCGATCAGCCCCAGCATTTT. This codes for CASSWTNNPDQPQHF.

The genes are TRBV5-1 and TRBJ2-3; a weak D match, TRBD1 (6 bases). The germline V gene encodes CDR1 SGHRS and CDR2 YFSETQ. The CDR3 has 15 residues. The V and J ends lost 1 base and 4 bases respectively, with 13 bases between them. The chain's CDR3 is CASSLLRGTADTQYF. CDR3 sequence (DNA): TGCGCCAGCAGCTTGTTGAGGGGGACGGCAGATACGCAGTATTTT.

The chain joins TRBV5-4 to TRBJ2-4; D gene ambiguous. This CDR3 has 15 residues. Germline-derived CDR1 and CDR2 are SGHNT and YYREEE (reference sequence). Between the trimmed V and J ends, which lost 1 base and 0 bases, there was a span of 8 bases. The CDR3: CASSLQGIAKNIQYF. The CDR3 DNA reads as TGTGCCAGCAGCTTGCAAGGGATAGCCAAAAACATTCAGTACTTC.

This clone has a single count. The chain is built from TRBV5-8 and TRBJ2-1; TRBD1 matches at 7 bases. This CDR3 has 15 amino acids. CDR1 is SGHTS, CDR2 YDEGEE, per germline. V was clipped by 3 bases and J by 2 bases; unmatched bases: 5. The CDR3 region has the DNA TGTGCCAGCAGCTCCCGACAGGGCCCCTACAATGAGCAGTTCTTC. This encodes CASSSRQGPYNEQFF.

The chain has TRBV5-6 and TRBJ2-1; 7 bases are shared with TRBD1. The germline V gene has CDR1 SGHDT and CDR2 YYEEEE. The CDR3 runs 15 residues. V lost 0 bases to trimming and J lost 4 bases; unmatched junction nucleotides: 4. The CDR3 DNA is TGTGCCAGCAGCTTGGGACAGGGAGTATACAATGAGCAGTTCTTC. It specifies CASSLGQGVYNEQFF.

The rearrangement links TRBV6-2 or TRBV6-3 to TRBJ2-6; 8 nucleotides line up with TRBD1. V lost 2 bases, J lost 0 bases, and 6 bases stayed unmatched. Germline V CDR1 and CDR2: MNHEY, SVGEGT. CDR3 length: 18 residues. The CDR3 nucleotides read TGTGCCAGCAGTTACACAGGGACAGGAACCTCTGGGGCCAACGTCCTGACTTTC. As protein: CASSYTGTGTSGANVLTF.

The J gene is TRBJ2-5, the V gene TRBV7-9; TRBD2 might be the D (8 bases). Germline CDR1 SEHNR, CDR2 FQNEAQ (reference sequence). The CDR3 consists of 14 residues. The V end was cut by 5 bases, the J end by 4 bases, with 14 bases between. The CDR3 loop reads CASSLGRGRETQYF. CDR3 DNA: TGTGCCAGCAGCCTCGGGAGGGGGCGAGAGACCCAGTACTTC.

The chain combines TRBV28 with TRBJ1-2, with 7 bases lining up with TRBD1. The germline V gene has CDR1 MDHEN and CDR2 SYDVKM. V was clipped by 5 bases and J by 8 bases; unmatched bases: 5. The CDR3 loop spans 12 amino acids. The DNA for the CDR3 is TGTGCCAGCAGTGTAACAGGGGTAGGCTACACCTTC. This gives the protein CASSVTGVGYTF.